This T cell receptor (beta chain) was sequenced in a study of T cell changes during pregnancy in multiple sclerosis. CDR1 LGHNA and CDR2 YNFKEQ come from the germline V gene. The ends were cut back, 1 base at V and 4 bases at J, with 11 bases in the middle. The CDR3 contains 14 residues. Libraries were prepared by immunoSEQ multiplex PCR; TCRdb keeps only in-frame clonotypes and omits some of them. The sample carries approximately 41,000 clones, approximately 92% recorded once. Sequenced here: CD4+ T cells from peripheral blood mononuclear cells, sampled in the first trimester of pregnancy. This rearrangement joins TRBV4-2 to TRBJ2-7; tentatively, D is TRBD1 (6 bases). The source of this sequence is a female donor with multiple sclerosis, enrolled in a pregnancy study. CDR3 bases: TGTGCCAGCAGCCAAGGCCAGGGGAGTTACGAGCAGTACTTC. Translation: CASSQGQGSYEQYF.